The clone carrying this TCR beta chain occurred a few times. The data were taken from a study of shared clonotypes between healthy human individuals. Clones were sequenced by immunoSEQ multiplex PCR, and TCRdb holds only the in-frame ones, with some missing. The table includes 950,000 to 1,100,000 clones, 70% to 80% detected once. The sequence derives from a young man in good health. Source material: memory CD4+ T cells sorted from blood. Indicated subset: CD45RA-negative fraction.

The CDR3 here is CAWRQQGNGEQYF. CDR3 nucleotide sequence: TGTGCCTGGAGACAACAGGGAAATGGCGAGCAGTACTTC. The chain employs TRBV30 and TRBJ2-7, with D possibly matching TRBD1 (6 bases). The germline V gene has CDR1 GTSNPN and CDR2 SVGIG (reference sequence). This CDR3 is 13 amino acids long. V was cut by 3 bases and J by 6 bases, with 15 bases left in between.